The clone carrying this T cell receptor beta chain was found a few times. Per the study methods: Amplification of reference gene primers was used by the study to estimate nucleated cell counts. Profiling relied on immunoSEQ multiplex PCR, and the TCRdb table lists in-frame clones only, not all of them. V, J and clone size derive from that table, while D and trimming were established from the DNA sequence. The sample gives 100,000 or so clones, 80% to 95% of which show up once; around 4.4% is in the top ten. The sample is drawn from a study of blood T cell repertoires in COVID-19. At the level of the study: The origin of the acute and convalescent COVID-19 samples was the United States, Italy and Spain. T cells, B-cell-depleted T cells, or PBMCs supplied cDNA or gDNA.

CDR3 length: 14 amino acids. Looked up from germline, CDR1 is GTSNPN and CDR2 is SVGIG (reference sequence). Trimming cost V 6 bases and J 1 base; bases outside gene matches: 6. This TCR was sampled from a man aged 18 to 30 with acute or convalescent COVID-19. This rearrangement joins TRBV30 to TRBJ1-2, with 9 bases aligning to TRBD1. What was sequenced was peripheral blood. In DNA, the CDR3 is TGTGCCTGTACGACAGGGGGTTATAACTATGGCTACACCTTC. Translation gives CACTTGGYNYGYTF.